This T cell receptor (beta chain) emerged from a study of read filtering for tumor transcriptome and immune sequencing. Study context: The cohort had over 16 men and approximately 13 women aged roughly 45 to 90, mean about 70 years.

CDR1 and CDR2 from the germline V gene are LGHNA and YNFKEQ. The V gene lost 0 bases and the J gene lost 5 bases, with 11 bases spanning the gap. The CDR3 totals 14 residues. The library was built from around 400 ng RNA with molecular barcoded adaptors for alpha/delta and beta/gamma chains. TCRdb redid the calling of the reads with MiXCR, one entry per CDR3 protein. This table has 25,000 to 35,000 distinct CDR3 sequences, less than 20% appearing once. Ten or more counts support this clonotype. V usage is TRBV4-2 and J usage is TRBJ2-7, with D possibly being TRBD2 (5 bases). This TCR came from a donor over 35 with multiple myeloma. The sequenced sample consisted of a population of CD138-negative cells sorted from bone marrow. CDR3 protein: CASSQEGTRDEQYF. In DNA, the CDR3 is TGTGCCAGCAGCCAAGAAGGCACGCGGGACGAGCAGTACTTC.